This T cell receptor beta chain was documented in a study of cytomegalovirus exposure and HLA in healthy donors (dated by TCRdb to 2015 to 2018). Regarding the complete study: In an earlier analysis of 587 of the donors, 250 to 350 Gb of sequence data and 120 million or so unique TCR beta sequences from approximately 180 million T cells were reported. About 280 gigabases of sequencing data and 75 million to 85 million unique TCR sequences made up an early release that covered roughly 670 HLA-typed donors. Of the 300 to 500 genotyped donors, 80% to 90% were placed in the genetic ancestry cluster associated with self-reported Caucasian donors. The aim of the study was to test whether cataloging public T cell receptors could identify signatures of past pathogen exposure. The study used immunosequencing to profile the T cell repertoires of 666 subjects and linked those repertoires to cytomegalovirus serostatus. A separate validation cohort of roughly 120 different subjects was used in addition to the 666-subject first cohort. To predict cytomegalovirus infection status, the study combined high-throughput TCR immunosequencing, statistical association of individual TCRs with disease status, and machine learning. In a later analysis, previously published TCR beta repertoires from about 640 donors were re-analyzed and high-resolution HLA genotyping was added so that TCR occurrence patterns could be studied. In the later analysis, no new phenotypic data were used to find candidate immune exposures; instead, reliance was placed on TCR beta sequences and their occurrence across donors. An earlier analysis of around 580 of the donors used high-throughput TCR beta sequencing to judge whether each TCR beta V gene segment behaved as functional or pseudogenic. Alongside the repertoire data, information on donor age, sex, ethnicity and CMV serostatus was compiled. A later genetic analysis took genome-wide SNP genotypes for about 65% of the 666 donors and used that subset as a discovery cohort. All discovery cohort repertoires had been generated using a single sequencing platform. Class I and class II HLA loci were covered by the typing at four-digit resolution. The number of donors typed differed by locus, with about 629-630 for A, B, C, DRB1 and DQB1, about 500 for DQA1, some 570 for DPA1, and 450 to 480 for DPB1. Several DR-DQ haplotypes were handled as single units for association and clustering because linkage in the cohort was strong. Across approximately 400 genotyped donors of the cohort, an average of about 240,000 unique TCR beta nucleotide sequences per donor were sequenced, and around 20% of those sequences were non-productive.

In the case of this clone: The antigen this receptor binds is unknown. No quality values exist for individual bases; no much larger clone is one base distant.

Libraries were constructed by the immunoSEQ multiplex PCR assay. The multiplex PCR relied on a mix of 60 forward primers for TCR Vbeta segments and 13 reverse primers for TCR Jbeta segments. Amplification of the CDR3 region of rearranged TCR beta genes was performed with a multiplex PCR assay on genomic DNA. The Illumina HiSeq System was used to sequence the amplified TCR beta libraries as 87-base-pair reads. For the original study's pipeline: A later analysis counted approximately 84 million unique TCR beta chains across the 666 repertoires, and 9.5 million to 11 million of these chains were shared by at least two donors. Raw reads were error-corrected and collapsed into unique sequences by a nearest-neighbor algorithm in which closely related sequences were merged to remove PCR and sequencing errors. CDR3 sequences were aligned to IMGT reference sequences to assign V, D and J gene segments. For a sequence to be retained, a match of at least six nucleotides to both a V gene segment and a J gene segment was required. Rearrangements were classified as productive when the CDR3 lacked stop codons and remained in frame with V and J, and all other rearrangements were classified as non-productive. Following IMGT convention, CDR3 was defined as the stretch from the second conserved V-encoded cysteine up to the conserved J-encoded phenylalanine. In an earlier analysis of more than 550 of the donors, sequences lacking an unambiguous match to a single V gene segment were excluded. In an earlier analysis of roughly 600 of the donors, a V segment was called functional when productive rearrangements were above 56.7%, and segregating when the standard deviation between donors exceeded 5%. To diagnose cytomegalovirus status from the catalog of TCR beta chain sequences, a statistical classification framework was built. V and J gene assignment, in a later analysis, came from comparing TCR nucleotide sequences with IMGT/GENE-DB human TR gene sequences. A later analysis assigned CDR3 sequences and most-parsimonious VDJ recombination scenarios with the TCRdist pipeline. In a later analysis, each TCR beta chain was defined by its CDR3 amino acid sequence together with its V-gene family, and reads without a unique V-gene family were excluded. To address suspected cross-contamination and a sequencing artifact, a later analysis removed 550 to 750 highly shared, low-generation-probability nucleotide sequences. In a later analysis, a clonal expansion index for each public chain was calculated from normalized within-repertoire ranks of inferred template counts. In a later analysis, generation probabilities were computed with a VDJ recombination model fitted to out-of-frame rearrangements, and the resulting probabilities were checked against IGoR. Hypergeometric tests were used in a later analysis to score TCR-TCR, TCR-HLA and TCR-CMV co-occurrence, with a repertoire-size bias correction applied to the TCR pairs. A later analysis estimated false discovery rates by permuting HLA or CMV assignments 20 times. In a later analysis, co-occurring TCRs were grouped using DBSCAN, and TCRdist sequence similarity was added for clustering within HLA-allele-positive subsets. Co-occurrence clustering excluded repertoires with fewer than 30,000 or more than 120,000 public chains, plus five with anomalous nucleotide sharing. Imported from immuneACCESS, the table was reduced by TCRdb to in-frame sequences with V and J called. These copies leave out some clones; in studies compared against another copy, an unresolved V gene accounts for under half, and the cause of the remainder is not known. The D gene and trimming were derived from the DNA, and the V and J assignments and clone size from that table. Here the sample has some 80,000 clones; around 10% occur a single time. In total, the top ten clones hold almost 25% of the sample.

According to the germline V gene, CDR1 reads SGHRS and CDR2 reads YFSETQ. CDR3 length: 14 amino acids, cysteine to phenylalanine. Only the CDR3 part of the read is kept: 42 bases, read in frame from the first base. Trimming removed 5 bases from V and 4 bases from J, leaving 16 bases between the germline ends. The cohort was made up of about 610 healthy bone marrow donors. All cohort members were sampled while nominally healthy, although unrecorded immune exposures were likely present. The donor was CMV seropositive and was included in the group of around 300 seropositive cohort members. A peripheral blood sample was collected from each donor, and TCR beta sequencing was performed on peripheral blood mononuclear cells. The Qiagen DNeasy Blood Extraction Kit was used to extract genomic DNA from the blood cell samples. Paper-wide results and their limitations: For the cohort, immune exposure information was limited to CMV serostatus. A later analysis found that HLA-associated TCR beta chains were more clonally expanded and had lower generation probabilities than equally common non-associated chains. A later analysis found that TCR association rates varied across HLA loci, with DRB1 alleles showing the most associated TCRs and HLA-C alleles the fewest. According to a later genetic analysis, donors in an Asian-associated ancestry cluster had fewer N-insertions in productive TCRs than the approximately 690-donor mean. This cohort had only TCR beta chains sequenced, and the lack of alpha or paired-chain data limited which features could be detected. Some IMGT-functional V segments, including TRBV6-2 and TRBV6-3, could not be distinguished by the 87-base-pair reads and were therefore excluded. In vitro tests confirmed that a few of the cytomegalovirus-associated TCR beta chains recognize cytomegalovirus antigens. The authors suggested that the approach could potentially be generalized to other disease states and immunological phenotypes. Linkage disequilibrium might explain the correlated functional status among segregating V segments, but an unknown experimental factor could not be ruled out. Because some donors lacked HLA typing at each locus, the association tests relied only on the typed subset. In both the original and validation cohorts, the classifier was reported to diagnose cytomegalovirus status with high specificity and sensitivity. In an earlier analysis of some 540 of the donors, most TCR beta V segments appeared in productive rearrangements about 87% or about 30% of the time, broadly matching IMGT annotations. In a later analysis, several top co-occurrence clusters were reported to appear linked to parvovirus B19, influenza, CMV and Epstein-Barr virus. Across donors, most TCR sequences were observed very rarely, whereas some public TCRs were present in many individuals. According to a later analysis, most CMV-associated TCR beta chains appeared to be HLA-restricted, and the HLA associations seemed to be driven largely by CMV exposure. An association between a missense DCLRE1C variant and V-gene and J-gene trimming of TCR beta chains was found in a later genetic analysis and replicated in an independent cohort. A total of fewer than 200 TCR beta chains were listed by the study as associated with cytomegalovirus. Because counts were too low, 15 to 20 rarely observed V segments, including chromosome 9 orphons, were left out of the earlier analysis of roughly 600 of the donors. Roughly uniform sequencing depth across donors was assumed in presence/absence analyses, although this assumption may not hold. The sequencing pipeline was judged likely to have produced a cluster of highly shared sequence variants as a technical artifact. Specific HLA alleles were associated with 15,000 to 20,000 TCR beta sequences at a false discovery rate of 0.05 in a later analysis. A further reported finding was that TCR beta sequences accurately predicted the HLA-A and HLA-B alleles for most subjects in the first cohort. When HLA alleles, especially DR and DQ, strongly co-occurred, attributing TCR associations to individual alleles was difficult.

The chain is assembled from TRBV5-1 and TRBJ2-7, with no confident D gene call. This clonotype was obtained from a man between 60 and 75 years old in good health and CMV-seropositive. The sample consisted of PBMCs. In nucleotide form, the sequence is TGCGCCAGCAGTTCTGGGTCAGGAATGTACGAGCAGTACTTC. This yields the protein CASSSGSGMYEQYF.